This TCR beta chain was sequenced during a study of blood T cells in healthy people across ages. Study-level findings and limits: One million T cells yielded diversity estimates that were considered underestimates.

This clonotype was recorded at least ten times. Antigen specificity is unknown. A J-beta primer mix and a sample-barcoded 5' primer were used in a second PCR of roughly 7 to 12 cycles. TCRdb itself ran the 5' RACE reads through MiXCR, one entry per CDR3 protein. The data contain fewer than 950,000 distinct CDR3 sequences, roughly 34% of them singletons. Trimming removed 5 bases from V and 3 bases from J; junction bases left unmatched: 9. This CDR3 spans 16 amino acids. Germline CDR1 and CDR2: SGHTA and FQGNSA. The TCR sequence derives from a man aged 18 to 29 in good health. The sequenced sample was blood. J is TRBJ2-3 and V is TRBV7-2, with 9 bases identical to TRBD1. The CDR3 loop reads CASSPGTGYATDTQYF. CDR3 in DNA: TGTGCCAGCAGCCCTGGGACAGGGTATGCAACAGATACGCAGTATTTT.